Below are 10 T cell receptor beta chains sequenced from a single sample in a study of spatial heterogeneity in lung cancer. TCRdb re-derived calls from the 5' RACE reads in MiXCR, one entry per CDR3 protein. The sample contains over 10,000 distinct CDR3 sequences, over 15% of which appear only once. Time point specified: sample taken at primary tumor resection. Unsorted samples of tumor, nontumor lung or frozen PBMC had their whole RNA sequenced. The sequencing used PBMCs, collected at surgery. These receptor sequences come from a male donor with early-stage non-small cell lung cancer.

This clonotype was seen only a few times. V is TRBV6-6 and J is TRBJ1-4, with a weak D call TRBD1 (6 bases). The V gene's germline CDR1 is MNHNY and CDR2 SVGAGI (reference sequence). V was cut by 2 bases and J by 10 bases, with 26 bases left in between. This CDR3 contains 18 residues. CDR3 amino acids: CASSYGGSWGRGLGKLFF. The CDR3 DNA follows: TGTGCCAGCAGTTACGGGGGCTCTTGGGGCAGGGGACTTGGAAAACTGTTTTTT.

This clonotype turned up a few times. The CDR3 loop reads CSARDSGRAYNEQFF. CDR3 nucleotides: TGCAGTGCTAGAGATAGCGGGAGGGCCTACAATGAGCAGTTCTTC. The chain is built from TRBV20-1 and TRBJ2-1, with 11 bases that match TRBD2. Germline-derived CDR1 and CDR2 are DFQATT and SNEGSKA (reference sequence). The CDR3 has 15 residues. The V gene end was trimmed by 0 bases and the J gene end by 2 bases; junction bases not matched to a gene: 0.

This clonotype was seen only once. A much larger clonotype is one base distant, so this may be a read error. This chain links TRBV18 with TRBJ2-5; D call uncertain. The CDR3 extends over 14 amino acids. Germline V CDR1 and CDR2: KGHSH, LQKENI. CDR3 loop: CVSSPTALQETQYF. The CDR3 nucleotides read TGTGTCAGCTCACCAACAGCGCTCCAAGAGACCCAGTACTTC.

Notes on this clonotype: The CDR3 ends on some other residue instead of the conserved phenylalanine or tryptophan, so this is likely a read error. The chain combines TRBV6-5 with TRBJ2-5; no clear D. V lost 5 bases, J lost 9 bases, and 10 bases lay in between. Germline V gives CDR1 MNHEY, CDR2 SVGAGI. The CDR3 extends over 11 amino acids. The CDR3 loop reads CASSRPPAQYS. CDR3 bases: TGTGCCAGCAGTCGACCCCCCGCCCAGTACTCC.

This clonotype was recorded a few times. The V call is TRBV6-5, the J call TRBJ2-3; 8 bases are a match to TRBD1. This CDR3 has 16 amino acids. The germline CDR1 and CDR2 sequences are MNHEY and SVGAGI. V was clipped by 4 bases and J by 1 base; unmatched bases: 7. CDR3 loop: CASSSDRGRGTDTQYF. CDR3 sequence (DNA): TGTGCCAGCAGTTCAGACAGGGGTAGAGGCACAGATACGCAGTATTTT.

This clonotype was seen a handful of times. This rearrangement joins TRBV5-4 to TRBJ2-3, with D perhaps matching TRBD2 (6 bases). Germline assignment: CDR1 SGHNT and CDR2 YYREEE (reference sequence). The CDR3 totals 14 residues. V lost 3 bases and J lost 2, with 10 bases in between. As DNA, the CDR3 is TGTGCCAGCAGCTCGGGACTTCTCACAGATACGCAGTATTTT. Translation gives CASSSGLLTDTQYF. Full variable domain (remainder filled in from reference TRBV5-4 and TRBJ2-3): ETGVTQSPTHLIKTRGQQVTLRCSSQSGHNTVSWYQQALGQGPQFIFQYYREEENGRGNFPPRFSGLQFPNYSSELNVNALELDDSALYLCASSSGLLTDTQYFGPGTRLTVL.

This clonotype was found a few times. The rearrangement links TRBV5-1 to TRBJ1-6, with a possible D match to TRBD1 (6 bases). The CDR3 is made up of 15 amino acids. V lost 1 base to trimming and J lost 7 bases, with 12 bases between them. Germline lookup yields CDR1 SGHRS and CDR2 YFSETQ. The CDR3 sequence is CASSLLNRVNSPLHF. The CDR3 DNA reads TGCGCCAGCAGCTTGCTTAACAGGGTGAATTCACCCCTCCACTTT.

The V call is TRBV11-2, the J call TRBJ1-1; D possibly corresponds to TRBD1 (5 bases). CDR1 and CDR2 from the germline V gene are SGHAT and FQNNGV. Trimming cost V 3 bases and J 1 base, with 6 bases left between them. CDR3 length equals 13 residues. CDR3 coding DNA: TGTGCCAGCAGCTTCGACAGGAACACTGAAGCTTTCTTT. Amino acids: CASSFDRNTEAFF. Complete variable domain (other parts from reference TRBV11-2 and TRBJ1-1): EAGVAQSPRYKIIEKRQSVAFWCNPISGHATLYWYQQILGQGPKLLIQFQNNGVVDDSQLPKDRFSAERLKGVDSTLKIQPAKLEDSAVYLCASSFDRNTEAFFGQGTRLTVV.

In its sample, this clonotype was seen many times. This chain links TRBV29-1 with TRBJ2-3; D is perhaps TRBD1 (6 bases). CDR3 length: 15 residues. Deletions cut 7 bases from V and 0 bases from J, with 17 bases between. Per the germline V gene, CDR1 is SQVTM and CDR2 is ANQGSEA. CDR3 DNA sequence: TGCAGCGGTTACAGGGAAATAGCTAGCACAGATACGCAGTATTTT. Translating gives CSGYREIASTDTQYF.

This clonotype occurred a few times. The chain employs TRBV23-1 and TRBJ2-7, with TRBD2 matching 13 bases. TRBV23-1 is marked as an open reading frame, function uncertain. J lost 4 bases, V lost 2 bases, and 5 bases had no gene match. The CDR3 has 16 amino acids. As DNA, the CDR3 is TGCGCCAGCAGTCAACGGGGACTAGCGGGACGGTACGAGCAGTACTTC. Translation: CASSQRGLAGRYEQYF.